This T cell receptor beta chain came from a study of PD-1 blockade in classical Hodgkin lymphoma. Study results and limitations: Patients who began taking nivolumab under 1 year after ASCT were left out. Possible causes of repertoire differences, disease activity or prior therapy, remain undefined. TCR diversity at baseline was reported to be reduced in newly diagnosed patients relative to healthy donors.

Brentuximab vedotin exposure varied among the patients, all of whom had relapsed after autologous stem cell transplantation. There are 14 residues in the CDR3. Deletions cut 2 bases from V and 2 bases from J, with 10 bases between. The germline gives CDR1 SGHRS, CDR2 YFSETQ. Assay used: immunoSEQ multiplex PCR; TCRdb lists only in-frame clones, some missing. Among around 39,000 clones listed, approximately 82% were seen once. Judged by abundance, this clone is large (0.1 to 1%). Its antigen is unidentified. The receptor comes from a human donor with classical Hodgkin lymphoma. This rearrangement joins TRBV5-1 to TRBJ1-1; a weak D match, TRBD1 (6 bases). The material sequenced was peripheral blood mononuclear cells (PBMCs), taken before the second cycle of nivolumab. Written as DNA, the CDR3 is TGCGCCAGCAGCTTACAGGGCGGCAACACTGAAGCTTTCTTT. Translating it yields CASSLQGGNTEAFF.